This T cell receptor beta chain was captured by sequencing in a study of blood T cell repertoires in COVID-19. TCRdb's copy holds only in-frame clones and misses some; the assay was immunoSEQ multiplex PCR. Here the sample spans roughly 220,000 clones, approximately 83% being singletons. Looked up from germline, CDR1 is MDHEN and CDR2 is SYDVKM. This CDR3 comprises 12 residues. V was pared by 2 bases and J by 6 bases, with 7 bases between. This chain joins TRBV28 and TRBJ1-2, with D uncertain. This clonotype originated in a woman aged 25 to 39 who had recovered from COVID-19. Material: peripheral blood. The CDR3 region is CASSLMADGYTF. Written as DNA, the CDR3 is TGTGCCAGCAGTTTAATGGCGGATGGCTACACCTTC.